The T cell receptor (beta chain) under discussion was sequenced for a study of cytomegalovirus exposure and HLA in healthy donors (TCRdb year 2017). Turning to the overall study: An earlier analysis of roughly 630 of the donors reported 250 to 300 Gb of sequence data and around 120 million unique TCR beta sequences from roughly 200 million T cells. The study used immunosequencing to profile the T cell repertoires of about 670 subjects and linked those repertoires to cytomegalovirus serostatus. In the later analysis, no new phenotypic data were used to find candidate immune exposures; instead, reliance was placed on TCR beta sequences and their occurrence across donors. A handful of DR-DQ haplotypes were handled as single units for association and clustering because linkage in the cohort was strong. Among the approximately 400 genotyped donors, approximately 82% belonged to the genetic ancestry cluster associated with self-reported Caucasian donors. An early release covering some 640 HLA-typed donors comprised about 300 gigabases of sequencing data and around 85 million unique TCR sequences. The study combined high-throughput TCR immunosequencing, statistical association of individual TCRs with disease status, and machine learning to predict cytomegalovirus infection status. Across some 400 genotyped donors of the cohort, an average of about 200,000 unique TCR beta nucleotide sequences per donor were sequenced, and 15% to 20% of those sequences were non-productive. All discovery cohort repertoires had been generated using a single sequencing platform. In addition to the first cohort of 666 subjects, a separate validation cohort of some 120 different subjects was used. A later analysis re-analyzed previously published TCR beta repertoires from approximately 670 donors and added high-resolution HLA genotyping to study TCR occurrence patterns. In a later genetic analysis, genome-wide SNP genotypes for 398 of the 666 donors were used, and that subset was treated as a discovery cohort. An earlier analysis of approximately 630 of the donors applied high-throughput TCR beta sequencing to assess whether each TCR beta V gene segment acted as functional or pseudogenic. The aim of the study was to test whether cataloging public T cell receptors could identify signatures of past pathogen exposure. Class I and class II HLA loci were covered by the typing at four-digit resolution. The number of donors typed differed by locus, with 629-630 for A, B, C, DRB1 and DQB1, 522 for DQA1, over 600 for DPA1, and approximately 470 for DPB1. Donor age, sex, ethnicity and CMV serostatus were compiled alongside the repertoire data.

The cohort was made up of about 610 healthy bone marrow donors. Cohort members were all nominally healthy when sampled, although unrecorded immune exposures were likely present. The donor was CMV seronegative and belonged to the group of 350 or so seronegative cohort members. A peripheral blood sample was collected from each donor, and TCR beta sequencing was performed on peripheral blood mononuclear cells. Genomic DNA extraction from the blood cell samples was performed with the Qiagen DNeasy Blood Extraction Kit. Remarks on this clone: Its binding antigen is unknown. There are no base qualities to consult, and no much larger clone falls within one base.

Study-level results and caveats: In vitro tests confirmed that a few of the cytomegalovirus-associated TCR beta chains recognize cytomegalovirus antigens. In a later analysis, HLA-associated TCR beta chains were found to be more clonally expanded and to have lower generation probabilities than equally common non-associated chains. For the cohort, immune exposure information was limited to CMV serostatus. When HLA alleles, especially DR and DQ, strongly co-occurred, TCR associations were difficult to assign to individual alleles. Most TCR sequences were seen in very few donors, while some public TCRs were found in many individuals. The authors suggested that the approach could potentially be generalized to other disease states and immunological phenotypes. In a later analysis, more than 15,000 TCR beta sequences were associated with specific HLA alleles at a false discovery rate of 0.05. HLA typing was unavailable for some donors at each locus, so association tests used only the typed subset. A later analysis found that TCR association rates varied across HLA loci, with DRB1 alleles showing the most associated TCRs and HLA-C alleles the fewest. A further reported finding was that TCR beta sequences accurately predicted the HLA-A and HLA-B alleles for most subjects in the first cohort. A cluster of highly shared sequence variants was judged likely to represent a technical artifact of the sequencing pipeline. A later genetic analysis associated a missense DCLRE1C variant with V-gene and J-gene trimming of TCR beta chains, and an independent cohort replicated the association. In an earlier analysis of under 600 of the donors, most TCR beta V segments were observed in productive rearrangements about 87% or about 30% of the time, broadly matching IMGT annotations. Several of the top co-occurrence clusters appeared to be linked to parvovirus B19, influenza, CMV and Epstein-Barr virus, according to a later analysis. The earlier analysis of about 600 of the donors excluded seventeen rarely observed V segments, including chromosome 9 orphons, because counts were too low. The presence/absence analyses assumed that sequencing depth was roughly uniform across donors, and that assumption may not be true. Correlated functional status among segregating V segments might reflect linkage disequilibrium, but an unknown experimental factor could not be ruled out. A later genetic analysis reported fewer N-insertions in productive TCRs among donors in an Asian-associated ancestry cluster than the approximately 700-donor mean. The classifier was reported to diagnose cytomegalovirus status with high specificity and sensitivity in both the original cohort and the validation cohort. Some IMGT-functional V segments, including TRBV6-2 and TRBV6-3, could not be distinguished by the 87-base-pair reads and were therefore excluded. A later analysis found that most CMV-associated TCR beta chains appeared HLA-restricted, with HLA associations seemingly driven largely by CMV exposure. The study listed approximately 150 TCR beta chains as associated with cytomegalovirus. The cohort was sequenced for TCR beta chains only, and without alpha or paired-chain data the features that could be detected were limited.

The receptor library was made with the immunoSEQ multiplex PCR assay. The multiplex PCR relied on a mix of 60 forward primers for TCR Vbeta segments and 13 reverse primers for TCR Jbeta segments. A multiplex PCR assay on genomic DNA amplified the CDR3 region of rearranged TCR beta genes. The amplified TCR beta libraries were sequenced on the Illumina HiSeq System as 87-base-pair reads. Under the source paper's analysis protocol: In a later analysis, 70 million to 95 million unique TCR beta chains were counted across the 500 to 700 repertoires, and roughly 10 million of these chains were shared by at least two donors. Raw reads were error-corrected and collapsed into unique sequences by a nearest-neighbor algorithm in which closely related sequences were merged to remove PCR and sequencing errors. To assign V, D and J gene segments, CDR3 sequences were aligned to IMGT reference sequences. For a sequence to be retained, at least a six-nucleotide match to both a V gene segment and a J gene segment was required. Rearrangements were called productive when the CDR3 lacked stop codons and stayed in frame with V and J; all others were non-productive. CDR3 was defined by IMGT convention, running from the second conserved V-encoded cysteine to the conserved J-encoded phenylalanine. The earlier analysis of 500 to 650 of the donors excluded any sequence lacking an unambiguous match to a single V gene segment. In an earlier analysis of a few hundred of the donors, V segments were called functional above 56.7% productive rearrangements and were called segregating when the between-donor standard deviation exceeded 5%. A statistical classification framework was built for diagnosing cytomegalovirus status from the catalog of TCR beta chain sequences. In a later analysis, TCR nucleotide sequences were compared against IMGT/GENE-DB human TR gene sequences so that V and J genes could be assigned. A later analysis assigned CDR3 sequences and most-parsimonious VDJ recombination scenarios with the TCRdist pipeline. In a later analysis, each TCR beta chain was defined by its CDR3 amino acid sequence together with its V-gene family, and reads lacking a unique V-gene family were excluded. As a way to deal with suspected cross-contamination and a sequencing artifact, a later analysis dropped approximately 590 nucleotide sequences that were highly shared and had low generation probability. In a later analysis, a clonal expansion index for each public chain was calculated from normalized within-repertoire ranks of inferred template counts. A later analysis computed generation probabilities with a VDJ recombination model fitted to out-of-frame rearrangements, and checked the results against IGoR. In a later analysis, TCR-TCR, TCR-HLA and TCR-CMV co-occurrence was scored with hypergeometric tests, and a repertoire-size bias correction was applied to TCR pairs. False discovery rates were estimated in a later analysis by permuting HLA or CMV assignments 20 times. In a later analysis, co-occurring TCRs were grouped using DBSCAN, and TCRdist sequence similarity was added for clustering within HLA-allele-positive subsets. Co-occurrence clustering excluded repertoires with fewer than 30,000 or more than 120,000 public chains, plus five with anomalous nucleotide sharing. TCRdb stores this immuneACCESS table with in-frame sequences only. Part of the clones is absent; in the studies checked, under half of the shortfall reflects unresolved V genes, and no reason is known for the rest. The V and J calls and clone size are taken from that table; D and trimming were inferred from the DNA. The sample profile shows roughly 150,000 clones; 78% of them were found once. The top ten clones comprise about 1.3% of the sample.

The germline V gene yields LGHNA for CDR1 and YSLEER for CDR2. The CDR3 holds 15 amino acids from the cysteine to the phenylalanine. Only the CDR3 DNA stays, 45 bases, in frame from base 1. The V end gives up 2 bases and the J end 4 bases, leaving 4 bases in the junction not matched to a gene. Material for sequencing was PBMCs. Recombination linked TRBV4-3 to TRBJ1-4; TRBD1 aligns with 7 central bases. This clonotype was sampled from a male donor in good health and CMV-seronegative. This receptor has the CDR3 CASSQPGQNNEKLFF. The DNA sequence is as follows: TGCGCCAGCAGCCAACCGGGACAGAATAATGAAAAACTGTTTTTT.